This TCR beta chain was documented in a study of beta chain features in type 1 diabetes. Expressed TCRB transcripts were sequenced, since all the RNA that had been isolated was reverse transcribed. This table comes from immunoSEQ multiplex PCR, and its TCRdb copy is limited to in-frame clones, with some not included. Here the sample spans over 700,000 clones, roughly 15% being singletons. The CDR3 loop spans 17 amino acids. V lost 3 bases to trimming and J lost 7 bases; unmatched junction nucleotides: 14. Germline CDR1 reads SGHRS; CDR2 reads YFSETQ. This chain connects TRBV5-1 to TRBJ2-1; 9 nucleotides align to TRBD1. This clonotype was obtained from a young woman in good health. Material: naive CD4+ T cells from blood. As DNA, the CDR3 is TGCGCCAGCAGCTCGCTAGTCGGGACAGGGTTTGGAAATGAGCAGTTCTTC. Protein product: CASSSLVGTGFGNEQFF.